The 29 T cell receptor beta chains given below trace back to one sample, sequenced in a study of T cell changes during pregnancy in multiple sclerosis. Measured with immunoSEQ multiplex PCR; TCRdb has only the in-frame clones, and not every one. The repertoire has under 45,000 clones, approximately 94% of them found once; the top ten carry 0.5% to 0.65%. This material consisted of CD4+ T cells from peripheral blood mononuclear cells, taken in the third trimester of pregnancy. These receptors were obtained from a female donor with multiple sclerosis, enrolled in a pregnancy study.

The chain recombines TRBV11-2 with TRBJ2-5; D is unclear. Per germline, CDR1 SGHAT and CDR2 FQNNGV. The V and J ends lost 2 bases and 2 bases respectively, with 6 bases between them. The CDR3 spans 13 residues. The CDR3 here is CASSLSLQETQYF. In DNA, the CDR3 is TGTGCCAGCAGCTTATCCCTACAAGAGACCCAGTACTTC.

The chain employs TRBV28 and TRBJ1-1; D is undetermined. CDR3 size: 13 residues. The V end lost 10 bases, the J end lost 1 base, and 13 bases lay between the germline ends. The germline V gene encodes CDR1 MDHEN and CDR2 SYDVKM. The CDR3 loop is CATARGWNTEAFF. The DNA for the CDR3 is TGTGCCACCGCCCGAGGGTGGAACACTGAAGCTTTCTTT.

This chain links TRBV13 with TRBJ2-1; D may be TRBD2 (7 bases). Trimming took 5 bases from V and 6 from J, leaving 17 bases between them. CDR1 is PRHDT and CDR2 is FYEKMQ in the germline V gene (reference sequence). CDR3 length equals 15 residues. Written as DNA, the CDR3 is TGTGCCAGCAGCACAACGGGGGGCCGATTCAATGAGCAGTTCTTC. Translating gives CASSTTGGRFNEQFF.

This clone was recorded once. This chain links TRBV6-1 with TRBJ2-7, with TRBD1 matching 7 bases. Germline assignment: CDR1 MNHNS and CDR2 SASEGT. The length of the CDR3 is 15 residues. J lost 4 bases, V lost 3 bases, and 9 bases had no gene match. The CDR3 nucleotides read TGTGCCAGCAGTGACCCTCGACAGGGTCGATACGAGCAGTACTTC. Protein: CASSDPRQGRYEQYF.

This rearrangement joins TRBV27 to TRBJ2-5; 8 nucleotides align to TRBD1. The CDR3 length is 16 residues. From germline, CDR1 is MNHEY and CDR2 SMNVEV (reference sequence). The V gene end was trimmed by 5 bases and the J gene end by 1 base; junction bases not matched to a gene: 9. The CDR3 DNA sequence: TGTGCCAGCAGTCCCGGACAGGGCCTGCCCCAAGAGACCCAGTACTTC. Translated, it gives CASSPGQGLPQETQYF.

The chain joins TRBV6-5 to TRBJ2-1, with D possibly TRBD1 on 6 matching bases. This CDR3 region has 12 residues. Trimming left V 6 bases short and J 7 bases short, with 10 bases between. CDR1 is MNHEY and CDR2 is SVGAGI in the germline V gene. CDR3 sequence (DNA): TGTGCCAGCAGGTCAACAGGGAATGAGCAGTTCTTC. It specifies CASRSTGNEQFF.

This chain links TRBV2 with TRBJ2-1; 11 nucleotides line up with TRBD1. This CDR3 region has 16 residues. Germline loops: CDR1 SNHLY, CDR2 FYNNEI. Losses at the gene ends were 6 bases for V and 0 bases for J; bases not matched to a gene: 4. In nucleotides, the CDR3 is TGTGCCAGCAGGGCCGGGACAGGGGGCTCCTACAATGAGCAGTTCTTC. Translated: CASRAGTGGSYNEQFF.

The chain joins TRBV19 to TRBJ1-1; D possibly corresponds to TRBD1 (6 bases). The CDR3 runs 13 residues. The germline V and J ends were trimmed by 3 bases and 5 bases, with 10 bases remaining between them. The V gene's germline CDR1 is LNHDA and CDR2 SQIVND (reference sequence). The DNA for the CDR3 is TGTGCCAGTAGTATGGCCAGGGGTACTGAAGCTTTCTTT. Translating gives CASSMARGTEAFF.

V gene TRBV7-9 combines with J gene TRBJ2-5, with a possible D match to TRBD1 (5 bases). CDR3 length: 15 residues. The V end lost 7 bases, the J end lost 1 base, and 16 bases lay between the germline ends. The V gene's germline CDR1 is SEHNR and CDR2 FQNEAQ (reference sequence). The CDR3 DNA reads TGTGCCAGCACCCAGCAGGGTCAGGGCCAAGAGACCCAGTACTTC. Its translation: CASTQQGQGQETQYF.

The J gene is TRBJ2-3, the V gene TRBV28; TRBD2 matches 7 bases. V was clipped by 5 bases and J by 2 bases; unmatched bases: 13. Germline CDR1 and CDR2: MDHEN and SYDVKM. There are 17 residues in the CDR3. This chain's CDR3 is CASSHRWGAGNTDTQYF. The CDR3 nucleotides read TGTGCCAGCAGTCATCGGTGGGGAGCGGGGAACACAGATACGCAGTATTTT.

The chain combines TRBV5-5 with TRBJ1-1; 7 nucleotides line up with TRBD1. The CDR3 contains 14 residues. The V gene's germline CDR1 is SGHKS and CDR2 YYEKEE (reference sequence). The trim removed 4 bases at V and 4 bases at J, leaving 7 bases unmatched. For the CDR3, the DNA is TGTGCCAGCAGCCACAGACAGGGAAGCACTGAAGCTTTCTTT. Amino acid sequence: CASSHRQGSTEAFF. Variable domain in full (rest from reference TRBV5-5 and TRBJ1-1): DAGVTQSPTHLIKTRGQQVTLRCSPISGHKSVSWYQQVLGQGPQFIFQYYEKEERGRGNFPDRFSARQFPNYSSELNVNALLLGDSALYLCASSHRQGSTEAFFGQGTRLTVV.

This chain links TRBV2 with TRBJ2-1, with D hard to call. V shed 2 bases and J shed 8 bases, with 4 bases lying between them. From germline, CDR1 is SNHLY and CDR2 FYNNEI. The length of the CDR3 is 11 residues. In nucleotides, the CDR3 is TGTGCCAGCAGTGAACGGGATGAGCAGTTCTTC. This encodes CASSERDEQFF.

This chain links TRBV7-2 with TRBJ2-5, with 8 bases identical to TRBD2. V lost 1 base to trimming and J lost 1 base; unmatched junction nucleotides: 5. The germline CDR1 and CDR2 sequences are SGHTA and FQGNSA. This CDR3 is built from 16 residues. The CDR3 sequence is CASSLGGAGGQETQYF. Here the CDR3 DNA reads TGTGCCAGCAGCTTAGGGGGGGCGGGGGGCCAAGAGACCCAGTACTTC.

The V call is TRBV4-2, the J call TRBJ1-2; no reliable D call. Germline values: CDR1 LGHNA, CDR2 YNFKEQ. The length of the CDR3 is 14 residues. With 1 base removed from V and 2 bases from J, the gap between germline ends came to 8 bases. The CDR3 region has the DNA TGTGCCAGCAGCCAAGGGGAGGGAAACTATGGCTACACCTTC. Protein: CASSQGEGNYGYTF.

The chain combines TRBV4-3 with TRBJ1-1; perhaps TRBD1 as D (5 bases). V lost 1 base and J lost 11, with 17 bases in between. Per germline, CDR1 LGHNA and CDR2 YSLEER. The CDR3 totals 14 residues. This chain's CDR3 is CASSQGGNRRDAFF. For the CDR3, the DNA is TGCGCCAGCAGCCAAGGTGGCAACAGGCGGGATGCTTTCTTT.

The CDR3 bases are TGCGCCAGCAGTACGGATTTGACAGGGAACTATGGCTACACCTTC. Amino acid sequence: CASSTDLTGNYGYTF. This chain uses TRBV5-1 with TRBJ1-2; 7 bases are a match to TRBD1. J gave up 2 bases and V 5 bases, and 9 bases lay outside the gene matches. CDR3 size: 15 residues. From germline, CDR1 is SGHRS and CDR2 YFSETQ.

This chain connects TRBV19 to TRBJ1-3; 8 bases are a match to TRBD1. The germline V gene encodes CDR1 LNHDA and CDR2 SQIVND (reference sequence). The V gene end was trimmed by 5 bases and the J gene end by 0 bases; junction bases not matched to a gene: 3. The length of the CDR3 is 15 residues. As DNA, the CDR3 is TGTGCCAGTAGTGCTCAGGGGGCCTCTGGAAACACCATATATTTT. Its protein product is CASSAQGASGNTIYF.

The CDR3 DNA reads TGTGCCAGCAGTTTTCGAACTAGCGGGACTGAGCAGTTCTTC. This translates into CASSFRTSGTEQFF. The chain couples TRBV28 to TRBJ2-1; TRBD2 agrees at 10 bases. The CDR3 contains 14 residues. Germline V CDR1 and CDR2: MDHEN, SYDVKM. V was clipped by 3 bases and J by 9 bases; unmatched bases: 5.

This chain uses TRBV12-5 with TRBJ1-6; 9 bases align to TRBD1. CDR1 LGHNT and CDR2 FRNRAP come from the germline V gene. This CDR3 has 15 amino acids. V gave up 5 bases and J gave up 5 bases; unmatched junction bases: 4. The CDR3 DNA reads as TGTGCTAGTGGTCTAGGGGACAGGGATAATTCACCCCTCCACTTT. It translates to CASGLGDRDNSPLHF. Together with reference TRBV12-5 and TRBJ1-6, the CDR3 gives the full variable domain: DARVTQTPRHKVTEMGQEVTMRCQPILGHNTVFWYRQTMMQGLELLAYFRNRAPLDDSGMPKDRFSAEMPDATLATLKIQPSEPRDSAVYFCASGLGDRDNSPLHFGNGTRLTVT.

The rearrangement links TRBV18 to TRBJ2-7; TRBD1 matches 12 bases. The CDR3 extends over 14 amino acids. V lost 3 bases, J lost 6 bases, and 3 bases stayed unmatched. The germline CDR1 and CDR2 sequences are KGHSH and LQKENI. CDR3 DNA sequence: TGTGCCAGCTCACCGGGACAGGGGGCACGCGAGCAGTACTTC. The encoded protein is CASSPGQGAREQYF.

The chain joins TRBV6-5 to TRBJ1-1, with D unclear. The germline gives CDR1 MNHEY, CDR2 SVGAGI. CDR3 length: 13 amino acids. V was clipped by 8 bases and J by 0 bases, with 10 bases between them. The CDR3: CASHGSVNTEAFF. Here the CDR3 DNA reads TGTGCCAGCCACGGGTCGGTGAACACTGAAGCTTTCTTT.

This rearrangement joins TRBV25-1 to TRBJ2-1; TRBD2 matches 8 bases. Per the germline V gene, CDR1 is MGHDK and CDR2 is SYGVNS. V was clipped by 4 bases and J by 1 base; unmatched bases: 9. CDR3 length equals 17 residues. This chain's CDR3 is CASSAGSGGTSYNEQFF. The CDR3, as DNA: TGTGCCAGCAGTGCCGGGAGCGGGGGAACATCCTACAATGAGCAGTTCTTC.

The rearrangement uses TRBV11-3 and TRBJ2-1; a weak D match, TRBD2 (5 bases). CDR1 is SGHNT and CDR2 is YENEEA in the germline V gene. Trimming took off 5 bases at V and 5 bases at J, with 13 bases between the two ends. The CDR3 spans 14 residues. In DNA form, the CDR3 reads TGTGCCAGCAGCAGAACCGGACTGGACAATGAGCAGTTCTTC. It codes for CASSRTGLDNEQFF.

This chain connects TRBV7-8 to TRBJ1-1; D perhaps matches TRBD1 (6 bases). V was shortened by 4 bases and J by 4 bases, with 16 bases between the two germline ends. This CDR3 has 15 residues. CDR1 and CDR2 from the germline V gene are SGHVS and FQNEAQ. In DNA form, the CDR3 reads TGTGCCAGCAGCTCCGGGACAAAAGGGGGCACTGAAGCTTTCTTT. Translated: CASSSGTKGGTEAFF.

The chain has TRBV10-3 and TRBJ2-1; 10 bases align to TRBD1. The CDR3 runs to 14 residues. J lost 7 bases, V lost 6 bases, and 6 bases had no gene match. Germline CDR1 ENHRY, CDR2 SYGVKD. DNA for the CDR3: TGTGCCATCAGCTCCTGGACAGGGGGGAATGAGCAGTTCTTC. Its translation is CAISSWTGGNEQFF.

This chain connects TRBV6-5 to TRBJ1-1; D uncertain. Germline CDR1 and CDR2: MNHEY and SVGAGI. V was shortened by 1 base and J by 3 bases, with 9 bases between the two germline ends. The CDR3 has 14 residues. CDR3 bases: TGTGCCAGCAGTTACTTTGGAGGTGACACTGAAGCTTTCTTT. It encodes CASSYFGGDTEAFF.

This chain connects TRBV19 to TRBJ1-1; 8 bases align to TRBD1. Per germline, CDR1 LNHDA and CDR2 SQIVND (reference sequence). The CDR3 is 15 amino acids. The ends lost 5 bases at V and 3 bases at J; junction bases unmatched: 8. CDR3 bases: TGTGCCAGTAGTGGACAGGGTTGGGGGTACACTGAAGCTTTCTTT. It yields the protein CASSGQGWGYTEAFF.

The V and J genes are TRBV21-1 and TRBJ2-2; the D call TRBD2 from the table was never checked on the DNA. TRBV21-1 constitutes a pseudogene. This CDR3 comprises 19 residues. The CDR3, as DNA: TGTGCCAGCAGCAAAGATAGAGGAGGAGCGGGAGGGAACACCGGGGAGCTGTTTTTT. Amino acid sequence: CASSKDRGGAGGNTGELFF.

The chain combines TRBV5-1 with TRBJ2-3, with 8 bases matching TRBD1. Trimming cost V 4 bases and J 1 base; bases outside gene matches: 17. Germline CDR1 SGHRS, CDR2 YFSETQ. The CDR3 loop spans 19 amino acids. In DNA form, the CDR3 reads TGCGCCAGCAGCGCGCGCCGACGAACCCGGGACAGGCGCACAGATACGCAGTATTTT. Its translation is CASSARRRTRDRRTDTQYF.